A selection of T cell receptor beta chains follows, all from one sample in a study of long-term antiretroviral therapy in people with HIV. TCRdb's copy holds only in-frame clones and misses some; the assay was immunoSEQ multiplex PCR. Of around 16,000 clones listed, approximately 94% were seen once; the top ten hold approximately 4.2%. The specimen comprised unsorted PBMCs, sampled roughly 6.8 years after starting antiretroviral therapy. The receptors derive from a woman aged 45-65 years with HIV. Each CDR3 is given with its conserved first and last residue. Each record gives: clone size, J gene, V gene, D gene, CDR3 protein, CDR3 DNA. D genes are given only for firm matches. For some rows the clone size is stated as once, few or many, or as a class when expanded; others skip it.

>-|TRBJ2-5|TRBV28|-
CASSLRGETQYF
TGTGCCAGCAGTTTAAGGGGGGAGACCCAGTACTTC
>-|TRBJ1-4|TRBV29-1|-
CSVVESTNEKLFF
TGCAGCGTTGTAGAGTCAACTAATGAAAAACTGTTTTTT
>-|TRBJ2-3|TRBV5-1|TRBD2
CASSLDTTSGSTDTQYF
TGCGCCAGCAGCTTAGATACGACTAGCGGGAGCACAGATACGCAGTATTTT
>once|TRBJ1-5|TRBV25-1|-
CASSDLSGNQPQHF
TGTGCCAGCAGTGACCTCTCGGGGAATCAGCCCCAGCATTTT
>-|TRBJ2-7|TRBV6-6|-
CASSMGAGRAYEQYF
TGTGCCAGCAGTATGGGGGCCGGGCGGGCCTACGAGCAGTACTTC
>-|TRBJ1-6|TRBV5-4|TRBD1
CASSTGQAGIRGSPLHF
TGTGCCAGCAGCACGGGACAGGCGGGGATAAGAGGTTCACCCCTCCACTTT
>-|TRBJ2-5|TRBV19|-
CASSKGGETQYF
TGTGCCAGTAGTAAAGGGGGGGAGACCCAGTACTTC
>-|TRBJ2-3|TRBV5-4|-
CASSFDEADTQYF
TGTGCCAGCAGCTTTGACGAGGCAGATACGCAGTATTTT
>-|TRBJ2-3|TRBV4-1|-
CASSQAWGDTQYF
TGCGCCAGCAGCCAAGCATGGGGGGATACGCAGTATTTT
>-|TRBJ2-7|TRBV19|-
CASSIGSWDEQYF
TGTGCCAGTAGTATTGGCAGTTGGGACGAGCAGTACTTC
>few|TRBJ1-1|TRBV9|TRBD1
CASSPVTGGVSEAFF
TGTGCCAGCAGCCCCGTTACAGGGGGCGTATCTGAAGCTTTCTTT
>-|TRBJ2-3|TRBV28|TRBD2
CASSVWSSGTDTQYF
TGTGCCAGCAGTGTCTGGTCTAGCGGGACAGATACGCAGTATTTT
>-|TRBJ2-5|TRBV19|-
CASSIGSQETQYF
TGTGCCAGTAGTATAGGGTCCCAAGAGACCCAGTACTTC
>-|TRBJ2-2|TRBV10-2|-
CASSSGQFYSSYPAGELFF
TGCGCCAGCAGTTCGGGCCAATTTTATTCTTCCTACCCCGCCGGGGAGCTGTTTTTT
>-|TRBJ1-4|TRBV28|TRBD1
CASSRGQDGVEKLFF
TGTGCCAGCAGTCGTGGACAGGACGGGGTTGAAAAACTGTTTTTT
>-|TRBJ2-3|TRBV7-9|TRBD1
CASSQTGQGNTDTQYF
TGTGCCAGCAGCCAGACGGGACAGGGGAACACAGATACGCAGTATTTT